These 19 T cell receptor beta chains were sequenced from one sample in a study of human T cells and chemical hapten exposure (dated by TCRdb to the early 2020s). In the paper's terms, the time point label means: pre-sensitization, week 0. What this sample's treatment or condition label stands for: therapeutic diphenylcyclopropenone sensitization with weekly scalp DPC. The library was obtained by RACE. Data came from a NextSeq 500. The raw public data were reprocessed by TCRdb itself: fastp quality trimming at Q25, MiXCR clonotype calling, in-frame beta chains only. Rows merge per CDR3 protein into single entries with the most common DNA and genes. The sample contains some 330,000 distinct CDR3 sequences, 5% to 6.5% of them found a single time. Around 8% of the sample goes to the ten largest clones. The sequenced sample was whole blood, obtained in connection with sensitization to the hapten diphenylcyclopropenone (DPC). These receptors were obtained from a woman between 18 and 29 years old with alopecia areata. Some clones in this sample may be carry-over from other donors' samples.

This chain joins TRBV7-6 and TRBJ1-1, with D possibly being TRBD1 (5 bases). CDR3 length equals 15 residues. The V end was cut by 1 base, the J end by 3 bases, with 12 bases between. Germline V gives CDR1 SGHVS, CDR2 FNYEAQ. In DNA, the CDR3 is TGTGCCAGCAGCTTAGAACCAGGGTCGGACACTGAAGCTTTCTTT. Its translation is CASSLEPGSDTEAFF.

The chain employs TRBV12-3 or TRBV12-4 and TRBJ1-1; D remains ambiguous. V was shortened by 3 bases and J by 1 base, with 12 bases between the two germline ends. The CDR3 consists of 15 residues. CDR3 nucleotide sequence: TGTGCCAGCAGTTTGCTTTGGGCAGGGAACACTGAAGCTTTCTTT. Amino acid sequence: CASSLLWAGNTEAFF.

This clonotype was found many times. The chain is built from TRBV4-2 and TRBJ1-4; D call uncertain. Trimming left V 3 bases short and J 0 bases short, with 11 bases between. CDR1 is LGHNA and CDR2 is YNFKEQ in the germline V gene. The CDR3 covers 16 residues. The CDR3 DNA follows: TGTGCCAGCAGCCAGTCAAAGTCCGCAACTAATGAAAAACTGTTTTTT. Translating gives CASSQSKSATNEKLFF.

In its sample, this clonotype was seen many times. The rearrangement links TRBV4-1 to TRBJ2-5; D may be TRBD1 (5 bases). The CDR3 is made up of 14 amino acids. The V end was cut by 0 bases, the J end by 0 bases, with 5 bases between. Per germline, CDR1 MGHRA and CDR2 YSYEKL. The CDR3 DNA sequence: TGCGCCAGCAGCCAAGACAGGGACCAAGAGACCCAGTACTTC. It specifies CASSQDRDQETQYF.

This clonotype came up many times. The rearrangement links TRBV3-1 to TRBJ2-5, with D uncertain. Germline lookup yields CDR1 LGHDT and CDR2 YNNKEL (reference sequence). Trimming left V 5 bases short and J 5 bases short, with 9 bases between. The CDR3 length is 12 residues. Here the CDR3 reads CASSLWSETQYF. CDR3 nucleotides: TGTGCCAGCAGCTTATGGAGCGAGACCCAGTACTTC.

This clonotype was seen repeatedly, ten times or more. This chain links TRBV25-1 with TRBJ2-1, with D perhaps matching TRBD2 (7 bases). Germline V gene data show CDR1 as MGHDK and CDR2 as SYGVNS. V lost 3 bases, J lost 2 bases, and 11 bases lay in between. This CDR3 spans 15 amino acids. CDR3 residues: CASSDGGAAYNEQFF. The CDR3 DNA is TGTGCCAGCAGTGATGGGGGGGCCGCCTACAATGAGCAGTTCTTC.

This clonotype was found a few times. CDR3 in DNA: TGCAGTGCTAGGGAGGGCTGGTTGGATCAGCCCCAGCATTTT. This translates into CSAREGWLDQPQHF. The J gene is TRBJ1-5, the V gene TRBV20-1, with unresolved D. CDR3 size: 14 residues. V gave up 3 bases and J gave up 5 bases, with 14 bases separating them. CDR1 and CDR2 (germline): DFQATT, SNEGSKA (reference sequence).

The J gene is TRBJ1-5, the V gene TRBV6-2 or TRBV6-3, with D perhaps matching TRBD1 (5 bases). The CDR3 totals 15 residues. Germline loops: CDR1 MNHEY, CDR2 SVGEGT. V dropped 2 bases and J dropped 3 bases, with 11 bases sitting between them. CDR3 coding DNA: TGTGCCAGCAGTTACGGGGGGGAGGCCAATCAGCCCCAGCATTTT. It codes for CASSYGGEANQPQHF.

The sample holds many counts of this clonotype. This sequence joins TRBV11-2 and TRBJ2-1, with 10 bases identical to TRBD2. Germline trimming cut 5 bases from V and 8 bases from J; bases unmatched to any gene: 3. Germline V lookup: CDR1 SGHAT, CDR2 FQNNGV. The CDR3 extends over 13 amino acids. The CDR3 DNA is TGTGCCAGCAGCGGGACTAGCGTTTATGAGCAGTTCTTC. Translating gives CASSGTSVYEQFF.

The CDR3 loop reads CASSQVGDGKNIQYF. Here the CDR3 DNA reads TGTGCCAGCAGCCAAGTCGGCGACGGAAAAAACATTCAGTACTTC. The rearrangement uses TRBV14 and TRBJ2-4; no firm D call. The CDR3 has 15 amino acids. Germline loops: CDR1 SGHDN, CDR2 FVKESK. V was cut by 1 base and J by 4 bases, with 11 bases left in between.

This clonotype showed up many times. J is TRBJ2-3 and V is TRBV7-2, with D perhaps TRBD2 (7 bases). The CDR3 runs to 17 residues. V lost 5 bases to trimming and J lost 4 bases, with 22 bases between them. Germline-derived CDR1 and CDR2 are SGHTA and FQGNSA. The CDR3 protein is CASSLTGYRAGADTQYF. The CDR3 nucleotides read TGTGCCAGCAGCCTCACTGGTTACAGGGCGGGAGCAGATACGCAGTATTTT. The variable domain in full, with the rest retrieved from reference TRBV7-2 and TRBJ2-3, is GAGVSQSPSNKVTEKGKDVELRCDPISGHTALYWYRQSLGQGLEFLIYFQGNSAPDKSGLPSDRFSAERTGGSVSTLTIQRTQQEDSAVYLCASSLTGYRAGADTQYFGPGTRLTVL.

This clonotype was detected many times. The rearrangement joins TRBV20-1 to TRBJ2-5; D remains unclear. From germline, CDR1 is DFQATT and CDR2 SNEGSKA (reference sequence). V was clipped by 8 bases and J by 3 bases, with 10 bases between them. The CDR3 spans 11 residues. The CDR3 DNA is TGCAGTTGTCAATTAGAAGAGACCCAGTACTTC. Translating gives CSCQLEETQYF.

The J gene is TRBJ1-1, the V gene TRBV6-5; D may be TRBD1 (6 bases). This CDR3 has 14 amino acids. Trimming left V 5 bases short and J 8 bases short, with 18 bases between. CDR1 is MNHEY and CDR2 is SVGAGI in the germline V gene. The CDR3 DNA is TGTGCCAGCAGTGGACAGCTAGAGCTTAGGGAAGCTTTCTTT. The encoded protein is CASSGQLELREAFF.

The chain employs TRBV28 and TRBJ1-4; the D gene is possibly TRBD1 (5 bases). Germline CDR1 MDHEN, CDR2 SYDVKM. Trimming stripped 2 bases from V and 3 bases from J, with 7 bases between. This CDR3 comprises 14 residues. The CDR3 loop is CASSLIQANEKLFF. In DNA, the CDR3 is TGTGCCAGCAGTTTAATACAGGCTAATGAAAAACTGTTTTTT. Complete variable domain (other parts from reference TRBV28 and TRBJ1-4): DVKVTQSSRYLVKRTGEKVFLECVQDMDHENMFWYRQDPGLGLRLIYFSYDVKMKEKGDIPEGYSVSREKKERFSLILESASTNQTSMYLCASSLIQANEKLFFGSGTQLSVL.

This clonotype has ten or more counts. This chain connects TRBV20-1 to TRBJ1-2, with D tentatively TRBD1 (6 bases). Germline V gene data show CDR1 as DFQATT and CDR2 as SNEGSKA (reference sequence). This CDR3 spans 13 amino acids. The germline V and J ends were trimmed by 1 base and 2 bases, with 8 bases remaining between them. The CDR3 region is CSARGTANYGYTF. CDR3 coding DNA: TGCAGTGCTAGAGGGACAGCAAACTATGGCTACACCTTC.

This clonotype was counted only a few times. The chain joins TRBV20-1 to TRBJ2-3, with 9 bases lining up with TRBD2. The J segment lost 2 bases and the V segment lost 0 bases, leaving 6 bases of the junction unmatched. The CDR3 contains 16 residues. Germline assignment: CDR1 DFQATT and CDR2 SNEGSKA (reference sequence). CDR3 in amino acids: CSARDVGLANTDTQYF. The CDR3 DNA reads as TGCAGTGCTAGAGACGTCGGACTAGCGAACACAGATACGCAGTATTTT.

This rearrangement joins TRBV7-2 to TRBJ2-3, with D possibly TRBD2 on 6 matching bases. The germline V and J ends were trimmed by 6 bases and 0 bases, with 10 bases remaining between them. CDR3 length: 14 residues. Germline V gene lookup returns CDR1 SGHTA and CDR2 FQGNSA. The CDR3 DNA reads TGTGCCAGCAGGCAGGGAGGTAGCACAGATACGCAGTATTTT. This sequence encodes CASRQGGSTDTQYF.

In the case of this clonotype: An end of the junction does not agree with germline; a read error may underlie this. The chain combines TRBV24-1 with TRBJ1-1, with D perhaps TRBD1 (5 bases). Germline CDR1 is KGHDR and CDR2 is SFDVKD. CDR3 length: 13 residues. The CDR3: CATSDDSRTEALF. CDR3 sequence (DNA): TGTGCCACCAGTGATGACAGTCGAACTGAAGCTCTCTTT.

This clonotype was found many times. The chain recombines TRBV11-2 with TRBJ1-1; possibly TRBD1 for D (6 bases). This CDR3 has 14 residues. Trimming removed 5 bases at V and 4 bases at J, with 14 bases between. Germline V gives CDR1 SGHAT, CDR2 FQNNGV. The CDR3 DNA reads as TGTGCCAGCAGCACGGACAGTAGACTCACTGAAGCTTTCTTT. Translation gives CASSTDSRLTEAFF.